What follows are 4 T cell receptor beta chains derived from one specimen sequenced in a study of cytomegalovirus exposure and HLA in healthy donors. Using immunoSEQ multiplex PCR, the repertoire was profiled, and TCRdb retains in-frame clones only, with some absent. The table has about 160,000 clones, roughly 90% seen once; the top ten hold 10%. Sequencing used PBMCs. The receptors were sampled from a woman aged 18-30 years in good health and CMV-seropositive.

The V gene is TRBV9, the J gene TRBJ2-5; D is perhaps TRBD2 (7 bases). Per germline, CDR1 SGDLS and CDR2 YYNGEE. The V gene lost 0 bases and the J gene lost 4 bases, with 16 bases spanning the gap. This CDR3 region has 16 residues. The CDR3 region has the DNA TGTGCCAGCAGCGTAGAAGGTCGGGGGGCCGGAGAGACCCAGTACTTC. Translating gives CASSVEGRGAGETQYF.

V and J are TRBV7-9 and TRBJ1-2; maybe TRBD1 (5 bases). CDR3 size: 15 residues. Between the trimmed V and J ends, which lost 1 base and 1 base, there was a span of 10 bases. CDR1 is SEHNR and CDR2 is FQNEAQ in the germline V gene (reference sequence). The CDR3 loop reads CASSLVGTGNYGYTF. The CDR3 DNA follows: TGTGCCAGCAGCTTAGTTGGTACAGGTAACTATGGCTACACCTTC.

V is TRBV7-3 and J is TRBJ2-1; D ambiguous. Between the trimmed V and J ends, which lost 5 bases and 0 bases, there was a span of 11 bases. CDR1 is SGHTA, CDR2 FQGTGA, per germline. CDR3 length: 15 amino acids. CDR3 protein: CASSPRGNSYNEQFF. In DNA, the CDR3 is TGTGCCAGCAGCCCCCGAGGAAACTCCTACAATGAGCAGTTCTTC. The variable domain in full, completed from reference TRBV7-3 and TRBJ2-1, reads GAGVSQTPSNKVTEKGKYVELRCDPISGHTALYWYRQSLGQGPEFLIYFQGTGAADDSGLPNDRFFAVRPEGSVSTLKIQRTERGDSAVYLCASSPRGNSYNEQFFGPGTRLTVL.

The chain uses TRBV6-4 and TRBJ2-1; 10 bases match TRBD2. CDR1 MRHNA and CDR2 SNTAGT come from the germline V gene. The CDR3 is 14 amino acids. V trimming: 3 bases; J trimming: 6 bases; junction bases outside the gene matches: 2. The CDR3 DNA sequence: TGTGCCAGCAGTGAAGCGGGAGGGCCCAATGAGCAGTTCTTC. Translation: CASSEAGGPNEQFF.